This T cell receptor (beta chain) was obtained from a study of cytomegalovirus exposure and HLA in healthy donors. The PCR used 60 Vbeta and 13 Jbeta primers. Clones were sequenced by immunoSEQ multiplex PCR, and TCRdb holds only the in-frame ones, with some missing. This sample has 200,000 to 250,000 clones, with approximately 81% found just once. Trimming left V 7 bases short and J 6 bases short, with 18 bases between. Germline-derived CDR1 and CDR2 are LNHDA and SQIVND (reference sequence). This CDR3 region has 15 residues. V gene TRBV19 combines with J gene TRBJ1-4, with a possible D match to TRBD1 (5 bases). The material sequenced was PBMCs. The receptor was isolated from a human donor in good health. CDR3 sequence: CASTPLGTPHEKLFF. CDR3 DNA sequence: TGTGCCAGTACCCCACTGGGGACTCCTCATGAAAAACTGTTTTTT.